A selection of T cell receptor beta chains follows, all from one sample in a study of Tregs in tolerant kidney transplant recipients. The antigens for these receptors are not known. The method was immunoSEQ multiplex PCR; TCRdb's version includes in-frame clones alone and lacks a portion of them. The data show about 8,600 clones, with about half seen just once and about 5.3% held by the top ten. Sequencing input: CD4+ T cells from blood cultured with allogeneic cells. The receptors derive from a human donor in good health. CDR3s include the opening cysteine and the closing phenylalanine or tryptophan. Fields, in order: D gene, clone size, J gene, V gene, CDR3 protein, CDR3 DNA. D genes are given only for firm matches. Size values are once, few and many counts, or a class for expanded clones, and some rows have none.

TRBD2 | few | TRBJ2-5 | TRBV18 | CASSPPRGGLAGKETQYF | TGTGCCAGCTCACCCCCAAGGGGAGGACTAGCGGGAAAAGAGACCCAGTACTTC
NA | NA | TRBJ1-4 | TRBV7-9 | CASSFGGGLAEKLFF | TGTGCCAGCAGCTTCGGGGGAGGGTTAGCGGAAAAACTGTTTTTT
TRBD1 | NA | TRBJ1-2 | TRBV19 | CASSTRGNYGYTF | TGTGCCAGTAGTACCAGGGGGAACTATGGCTACACCTTC
NA | medium-sized | TRBJ1-1 | TRBV6-5 | CASMRSGDTEAFF | TGTGCCAGCATGAGGTCGGGGGACACTGAAGCTTTCTTT
TRBD2 | medium-sized | TRBJ2-1 | TRBV5-4 | CASSPSGGLYMEQFF | TGTGCCAGCAGCCCTAGCGGGGGCCTATACATGGAGCAGTTCTTC
NA | few | TRBJ2-5 | TRBV7-2 | CARTGQETQYF | TGTGCCAGGACAGGCCAAGAGACCCAGTACTTC
NA | NA | TRBJ2-7 | TRBV6-5 | CASSRDASYEQYF | TGTGCCAGCAGCCGGGACGCCTCCTACGAGCAGTACTTC
NA | medium-sized | TRBJ1-2 | TRBV18 | CASSPPVRNYGYTF | TGTGCCAGCTCACCACCGGTCAGGAACTATGGCTACACCTTC
TRBD1 | medium-sized | TRBJ1-6 | TRBV29-1 | CSAVTGFNSPLHF | TGCAGCGCCGTGACAGGGTTCAATTCACCCCTCCACTTT
TRBD2 | NA | TRBJ2-7 | TRBV5-4 | CASSLGLAGMQEQYF | TGTGCCAGCAGCTTGGGACTAGCGGGAATGCAGGAGCAGTACTTC
TRBD2 | medium-sized | TRBJ2-7 | TRBV30 | CACLFRDYPYEQYF | TGTGCCTGTTTATTCCGGGACTATCCCTACGAGCAGTACTTC
TRBD1 | NA | TRBJ1-4 | TRBV5-4 | CASSMTGITNEKLFF | TGTGCCAGCAGCATGACAGGGATAACTAATGAAAAACTGTTTTTT
TRBD2 | few | TRBJ2-1 | TRBV5-4 | CASSLGLAATYNEQFF | TGTGCCAGCAGCTTGGGTCTAGCGGCGACCTACAATGAGCAGTTCTTC
NA | few | TRBJ2-4 | TRBV9 | CASGAKNIQYF | TGTGCCAGCGGGGCCAAAAACATTCAGTACTTC
NA | NA | TRBJ2-5 | TRBV7-9 | CASSSTGGFQETQYF | TGTGCCAGCAGCTCAACGGGCGGTTTCCAAGAGACCCAGTACTTC
NA | medium-sized | TRBJ1-1 | TRBV20-1 | CSASRPPLAFF | TGCAGTGCTAGTCGGCCCCCTCTGGCTTTCTTT
NA | NA | TRBJ2-5 | TRBV20-1 | CSARPETQYF | TGCAGTGCTAGACCGGAGACCCAGTACTTC
NA | NA | TRBJ2-5 | TRBV11-3 | CASSFGSLETQYF | TGTGCCAGCAGCTTTGGTAGCTTGGAGACCCAGTACTTC
NA | NA | TRBJ2-5 | TRBV7-2 | CASSTPYQETQYF | TGTGCCAGCAGCACACCGTACCAAGAGACCCAGTACTTC
NA | NA | TRBJ1-1 | TRBV11-2 | CASSPRRAGLNTEAFF | TGTGCCAGCAGCCCCCGGCGTGCGGGATTGAACACTGAAGCTTTCTTT
NA | medium-sized | TRBJ2-2 | TRBV2 | CASRDTRAGELFF | TGTGCCAGCAGGGACACCAGGGCGGGGGAGCTGTTTTTT
TRBD2 | once | TRBJ2-5 | TRBV6-6 | CASRTSGGPQYF | TGTGCCAGCAGGACTAGCGGGGGCCCCCAGTACTTC
NA | NA | TRBJ1-1 | TRBV5-1 | CASSLRQGVGAFF | TGCGCCAGCAGCTTGAGGCAGGGAGTGGGAGCTTTCTTT
NA | medium-sized | TRBJ2-5 | TRBV21-1 | CASSKRDASQETQYF | TGTGCCAGCAGCAAAAGGGACGCGAGCCAAGAGACCCAGTACTTC
NA | NA | TRBJ2-2 | TRBV6-5 | CASKQRVYTGELFF | TGTGCCAGCAAACAGCGGGTTTACACCGGGGAGCTGTTTTTT